The 26 T cell receptor beta chains given below trace back to one sample, sequenced in a study of CD8+ T cells in alopecia areata. The authors extracted RNA and reverse transcribed it into cDNA as the sequencing template. The data were produced by immunoSEQ multiplex PCR, yet TCRdb's version contains in-frame clones alone and is incomplete. The sample yields under 300,000 clones, approximately 60% seen once. Treatment meaning: oral pan-JAK inhibitor, 5-10 mg twice daily. The sample here was CD4+ T cells sorted from blood, taken around week 54, from a patient treated with tofacitinib. These receptors were obtained from a human donor with alopecia areata.

The chain has TRBV30 and TRBJ2-7; 7 nucleotides align to TRBD2. CDR3 length: 12 amino acids. Unmatched junction bases numbered 3, after V lost 4 bases and J lost 3 bases. The V gene's germline CDR1 is GTSNPN and CDR2 SVGIG (reference sequence). DNA of the CDR3: TGTGCCTGGACTAGCGGAGTCTACGAGCAGTACTTC. Protein sequence: CAWTSGVYEQYF.

Here the CDR3 DNA reads TGTGCCAGCACGGGACTAGCGGGGGGGCCTGTGTATTTT. Protein: CASTGLAGGPVYF. The chain recombines TRBV25-1 with TRBJ2-3, with TRBD2 identical over 16 bases. The CDR3 has 13 amino acids. V shed 7 bases, J shed 14 bases, and the junction held 6 bases outside the gene matches. In germline, CDR1 is MGHDK, CDR2 SYGVNS.

The chain joins TRBV9 to TRBJ2-3, with 7 bases that match TRBD1. With V trimmed by 0 bases and J by 6 bases, 7 bases remained unmatched. The CDR3 runs to 15 residues. CDR1 and CDR2 from the germline V gene are SGDLS and YYNGEE. The CDR3 region is CASSVEGARMDTQYF. The CDR3 DNA reads as TGTGCCAGCAGCGTAGAGGGGGCGAGGATGGATACGCAGTATTTT.

This rearrangement joins TRBV23-1 to TRBJ2-6; no reliable D call. TRBV23-1 carries the ORF label, with uncertain function. The CDR3 has 17 amino acids. V lost 3 bases, J lost 0 bases, and 12 bases lay in between. CDR3 sequence reads: CASSHRVLTSGANVLTF. CDR3 DNA sequence: TGCGCCAGCAGTCATCGTGTTCTGACCTCTGGGGCCAACGTCCTGACTTTC.

V and J are TRBV4-1 and TRBJ2-5; D gene uncertain. V shed 4 bases and J shed 4 bases, with 19 bases lying between them. The germline V gene has CDR1 MGHRA and CDR2 YSYEKL. The CDR3 is made up of 16 amino acids. CDR3 sequence reads: CASSPLSLGLSETQYF. The CDR3 region has the DNA TGCGCCAGCAGCCCCCTCTCGCTCGGGCTCTCAGAGACCCAGTACTTC.

The J gene is TRBJ1-1, the V gene TRBV20-1; D call uncertain. The length of the CDR3 is 11 residues. Trimming removed 6 bases at V and 10 bases at J, with 15 bases between. Per germline, CDR1 DFQATT and CDR2 SNEGSKA (reference sequence). In DNA, the CDR3 is TGCAGTGCCAGTGACAATCCAAGAGCTTTCTTT. It specifies CSASDNPRAFF.

V gene TRBV29-1 combines with J gene TRBJ2-7; D call uncertain. The CDR3 is 15 amino acids. Between the trimmed V and J ends, which lost 1 base and 1 base, there was a span of 14 bases. Germline V gives CDR1 SQVTM, CDR2 ANQGSEA. The CDR3 reads CSVEGVGKESYEQYF. For the CDR3, the DNA is TGCAGCGTTGAAGGGGTTGGAAAGGAATCCTACGAGCAGTACTTC.

This clone was recorded only once. The gene calls are TRBV30 and TRBJ2-7, with TRBD1 matching 7 bases. J gave up 2 bases and V 7 bases, and 5 bases lay outside the gene matches. Germline CDR1 GTSNPN, CDR2 SVGIG (reference sequence). The CDR3 spans 12 residues. The CDR3, as DNA: TGTGCCTTGGGGGACAGCACCTACGAGCAGTACTTC. Amino acids: CALGDSTYEQYF.

This clone was counted a few times. The chain recombines TRBV5-6 with TRBJ1-2; TRBD1 aligns across 7 bases. CDR3 length: 15 residues. Germline loops: CDR1 SGHDT, CDR2 YYEEEE. Unmatched junction bases numbered 3, after V lost 0 bases and J lost 1 base. As DNA, the CDR3 is TGTGCCAGCAGCTTGGCCGACAGGGATAACTATGGCTACACCTTC. It is translated as CASSLADRDNYGYTF.

This clone occurred many times. The rearrangement links TRBV7-9 to TRBJ2-1, with a weak D call TRBD2 (6 bases). The V and J ends lost 1 base and 3 bases respectively, with 16 bases between them. The V gene's germline CDR1 is SEHNR and CDR2 FQNEAQ (reference sequence). The CDR3 covers 17 residues. The CDR3 is CASSLERAVPLYNEQFF. In DNA form, the CDR3 reads TGTGCCAGCAGCTTAGAGCGGGCCGTACCGCTCTACAATGAGCAGTTCTTC.

The rearrangement links TRBV29-1 to TRBJ1-2; D is unclear. Looked up from germline, CDR1 is SQVTM and CDR2 is ANQGSEA. Trimming shortened V by 6 bases and J by 5 bases, and 10 bases separated the two germline ends. The CDR3 consists of 11 residues. The CDR3: CSVGGSYGYTF. CDR3 bases: TGCAGCGTCGGAGGGTCGTATGGCTACACCTTC.

The rearrangement uses TRBV20-1 and TRBJ1-2; D not resolved. This CDR3 region has 11 residues. Germline V lookup: CDR1 DFQATT, CDR2 SNEGSKA (reference sequence). V gave up 6 bases and J gave up 7 bases, with 12 bases separating them. The CDR3 DNA reads as TGCAGTGCGGAATGGGCCGGTGGCTACACCTTC. As protein: CSAEWAGGYTF.

The chain joins TRBV30 to TRBJ1-1; 10 nucleotides align to TRBD1. Germline CDR1 is GTSNPN and CDR2 is SVGIG (reference sequence). The CDR3 runs to 13 residues. V shed 1 base, J shed 6 bases, and the junction held 2 bases outside the gene matches. The CDR3 region is CAWSEGTGAEAFF. The CDR3, as DNA: TGTGCCTGGAGTGAGGGGACAGGGGCTGAAGCTTTCTTT.

The chain links TRBV18 to TRBJ1-5; unclear D gene. Trimming shortened V by 3 bases and J by 7 bases, and 10 bases separated the two germline ends. Germline loops: CDR1 KGHSH, CDR2 LQKENI. CDR3 length: 13 residues. The CDR3, as DNA: TGTGCCAGCTCACCGACGGGAGGGCAGCCCCAGCATTTT. Its translation is CASSPTGGQPQHF.

The V call is TRBV29-1, the J call TRBJ1-4, with a possible D match to TRBD1 (6 bases). V was pared by 4 bases and J by 8 bases, with 11 bases between. Germline CDR1 reads SQVTM; CDR2 reads ANQGSEA. This CDR3 is 12 amino acids long. The DNA for the CDR3 is TGCAGCGTTGGGATGGGGGGCGAAAAACTGTTTTTT. It translates to CSVGMGGEKLFF. Using reference TRBV29-1 and TRBJ1-4 for the parts outside the CDR3, the full variable domain is SAVISQKPSRDICQRGTSLTIQCQVDSQVTMMFWYRQQPGQSLTLIATANQGSEATYESGFVIDKFPISRPNLTFSTLTVSNMSPEDSSIYLCSVGMGGEKLFFGSGTQLSVL.

The rearrangement links TRBV5-1 to TRBJ2-5; 8 positions match TRBD1. Losses at the gene ends were 4 bases for V and 7 bases for J; bases not matched to a gene: 9. The CDR3 extends over 14 amino acids. CDR1 and CDR2 (germline): SGHRS, YFSETQ. CDR3 in DNA: TGCGCCAGCAGCACCGGGACAGGAGACGGGACCCAGTACTTC. This codes for CASSTGTGDGTQYF. Drawing the rest from reference TRBV5-1 and TRBJ2-5, the complete variable domain is KAGVTQTPRYLIKTRGQQVTLSCSPISGHRSVSWYQQTPGQGLQFLFEYFSETQRNKGNFPGRFSGRQFSNSRSEMNVSTLELGDSALYLCASSTGTGDGTQYFGPGTRLLVL.

The chain links TRBV5-1 to TRBJ1-1; tentatively, D is TRBD1 (5 bases). V was shortened by 4 bases and J by 1 base, with 8 bases between the two germline ends. Per germline, CDR1 SGHRS and CDR2 YFSETQ. The CDR3 contains 13 residues. The CDR3 sequence: CASSRDPNTEAFF. The CDR3 nucleotides are TGCGCCAGCAGCCGGGACCCGAACACTGAAGCTTTCTTT.

CDR3 nucleotides: TGCAGCGTACGGGACAGTCTCAGCAATCAGCCCCAGCATTTT. Protein sequence: CSVRDSLSNQPQHF. The chain combines TRBV29-1 with TRBJ1-5; 7 nucleotides align to TRBD1. CDR3 length equals 14 residues. From germline, CDR1 is SQVTM and CDR2 ANQGSEA. After removal of 6 bases from V and 1 base from J, the junction contained 6 bases not matched to a gene.

The sample holds a few counts of this clone. This chain uses TRBV7-9 with TRBJ2-2; D unresolved. The germline V gene encodes CDR1 SEHNR and CDR2 FQNEAQ (reference sequence). The CDR3 extends over 11 amino acids. Trimming cost V 2 bases and J 6 bases, with 1 base left between them. The DNA of the CDR3 is TGTGCCAGCAGCTTACCCGGGGAGCTGTTTTTT. Protein sequence: CASSLPGELFF.

The chain uses TRBV2 and TRBJ1-4; D is uncertain. Germline CDR1 reads SNHLY; CDR2 reads FYNNEI. Between the trimmed V and J ends, which lost 2 bases and 5 bases, there was a span of 9 bases. The CDR3 has 14 residues. The CDR3, as DNA: TGTGCCAGCAGTGAATTTGGCCCCAATGAAAAACTGTTTTTT. Its translation: CASSEFGPNEKLFF.

The chain carries TRBV7-9 and TRBJ2-3, with a possible D match to TRBD2 (5 bases). Germline V gives CDR1 SEHNR, CDR2 FQNEAQ (reference sequence). Trimming removed 3 bases from V and 6 bases from J, with 16 bases in between. This CDR3 contains 15 residues. In nucleotides, the CDR3 is TGTGCCAGCAGCTTTCTCCGGGATCCTCCGGATACGCAGTATTTT. Amino acid sequence: CASSFLRDPPDTQYF.

V gene TRBV4-2 combines with J gene TRBJ2-1; D not resolved. This CDR3 has 17 residues. Germline V gene sequence: CDR1 LGHNA, CDR2 YNFKEQ. V was shortened by 1 base and J by 5 bases, with 18 bases between the two germline ends. The chain's CDR3 is CASSQVGRPLPDNEQFF. As DNA, the CDR3 is TGTGCCAGCAGCCAAGTCGGCAGACCTCTCCCCGACAATGAGCAGTTCTTC.

CDR3 region: CSAGVGTNYGYTF. The CDR3 DNA reads as TGCAGCGCTGGGGTCGGAACTAACTATGGCTACACCTTC. The genes are TRBV29-1 and TRBJ1-2; D not resolved. From germline, CDR1 is SQVTM and CDR2 ANQGSEA. CDR3 length equals 13 residues. V was shortened by 7 bases and J by 0 bases, with 12 bases between the two germline ends.

This clone was seen a few times. V and J are TRBV30 and TRBJ1-2, with D possibly matching TRBD1 (5 bases). V shed 6 bases and J shed 7 bases, with 6 bases lying between them. The germline V gene has CDR1 GTSNPN and CDR2 SVGIG (reference sequence). The CDR3 spans 9 residues. CDR3 sequence (DNA): TGTGCCTGTCAGGGTGGCTACACCTTC. Amino acid sequence: CACQGGYTF.

This clone was detected only a few times. The genes are TRBV19 and TRBJ1-1; D may be TRBD1 (6 bases). The CDR3 has 15 residues. V lost 1 base and J lost 7, with 16 bases in between. Germline V CDR1 and CDR2: LNHDA, SQIVND (reference sequence). The CDR3: CASSIVSQGPNEAFF. CDR3 DNA: TGTGCCAGTAGTATAGTGTCCCAGGGGCCTAATGAAGCTTTCTTT.

This clone was observed a handful of times. The rearrangement joins TRBV10-3 to TRBJ2-7, with D possibly being TRBD2 (7 bases). This CDR3 has 13 amino acids. The V end lost 2 bases, the J end lost 6 bases, and 11 bases lay between the germline ends. Germline CDR1 ENHRY, CDR2 SYGVKD. CDR3: CAISEHREGEQYF. In DNA form, the CDR3 reads TGTGCCATCAGTGAGCACAGGGAGGGCGAGCAGTACTTC.